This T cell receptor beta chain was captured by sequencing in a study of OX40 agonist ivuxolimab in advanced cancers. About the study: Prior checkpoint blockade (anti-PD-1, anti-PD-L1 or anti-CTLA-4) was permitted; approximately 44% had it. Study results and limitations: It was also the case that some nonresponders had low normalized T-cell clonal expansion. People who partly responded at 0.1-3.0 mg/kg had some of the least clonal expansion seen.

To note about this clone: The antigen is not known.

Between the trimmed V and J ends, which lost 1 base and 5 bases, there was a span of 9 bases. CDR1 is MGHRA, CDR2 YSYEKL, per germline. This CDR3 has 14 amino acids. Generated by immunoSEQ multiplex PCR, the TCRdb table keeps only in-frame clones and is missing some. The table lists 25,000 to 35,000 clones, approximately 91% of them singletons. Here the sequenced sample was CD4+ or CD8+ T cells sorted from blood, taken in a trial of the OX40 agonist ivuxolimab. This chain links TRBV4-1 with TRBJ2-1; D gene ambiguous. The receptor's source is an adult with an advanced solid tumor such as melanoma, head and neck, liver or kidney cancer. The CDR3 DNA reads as TGCGCCAGCAGCCAAGCTAGTCCTGACAATGAGCAGTTCTTC. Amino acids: CASSQASPDNEQFF.